Listed below are T cell receptor beta chains from one sample, sequenced in a study of cytomegalovirus exposure and HLA in healthy donors. Clones were read by immunoSEQ multiplex PCR, and TCRdb kept only the in-frame ones, dropping some. The sample includes roughly 69,000 clones, approximately 71% of them seen just once. The sample was PBMCs. The receptor set was obtained from a man in his fifties in good health and CMV-seronegative. CDR3s include the opening cysteine and the closing phenylalanine or tryptophan. The D gene is left open where the match is weak. Where a row states a size, it is once, few, many or the class of an expanded clone; other rows omit it.

d_call: NA; clone_size: few; cdr3_length: 14; j_call: TRBJ1-1; v_call: TRBV2; cdr3_nt: TGTGCCAGCACCATTCACAGGGAGGGCACTGAAGCTTTCTTT; cdr3_aa: CASTIHREGTEAFF
d_call: TRBD1; clone_size: NA; cdr3_length: 12; j_call: TRBJ2-1; v_call: TRBV11-2; cdr3_nt: TGTGCCAGCAGCTTAGTAGGGGGCGAGCAGTTCTTC; cdr3_aa: CASSLVGGEQFF
d_call: TRBD1; clone_size: once; cdr3_length: 15; j_call: TRBJ2-2; v_call: TRBV5-8; cdr3_nt: TGTGCCAGCAGCTTGCAGGGGGCGCTGGACGGGGAGCTGTTTTTT; cdr3_aa: CASSLQGALDGELFF
d_call: NA; clone_size: NA; cdr3_length: 14; j_call: TRBJ1-2; v_call: TRBV27; cdr3_nt: TGTGCCAGCAAGTCCCCCGGAGTTAACTATGGCTACACCTTC; cdr3_aa: CASKSPGVNYGYTF
d_call: NA; clone_size: NA; cdr3_length: 12; j_call: TRBJ1-1; v_call: TRBV7-9; cdr3_nt: TGTGCCAGCAGCAGGGGCCACACTGAAGCTTTCTTT; cdr3_aa: CASSRGHTEAFF
d_call: TRBD2; clone_size: NA; cdr3_length: 16; j_call: TRBJ2-1; v_call: TRBV10-3; cdr3_nt: TGTGCCATCAGTGAGGCGGGTCGGCGGGGGGCCGATGAGCAGTTCTTC; cdr3_aa: CAISEAGRRGADEQFF
d_call: NA; clone_size: NA; cdr3_length: 13; j_call: TRBJ2-3; v_call: TRBV10-1; cdr3_nt: TGCGCCAGCAGCGATGGACTTGGGGATACGCAGTATTTT; cdr3_aa: CASSDGLGDTQYF
d_call: NA; clone_size: NA; cdr3_length: 16; j_call: TRBJ2-3; v_call: TRBV11-2; cdr3_nt: TGTGCCAGCAGCCTAGGACGGCTAGCGAGCACAGATACGCAGTATTTT; cdr3_aa: CASSLGRLASTDTQYF
d_call: TRBD1; clone_size: NA; cdr3_length: 18; j_call: TRBJ1-5; v_call: TRBV5-5; cdr3_nt: TGTGCCAGCAGCAAGACATACCGGGACAGGGTGATCAATCAGCCCCAGCATTTT; cdr3_aa: CASSKTYRDRVINQPQHF
d_call: TRBD2; clone_size: NA; cdr3_length: 16; j_call: TRBJ2-1; v_call: TRBV5-4; cdr3_nt: TGTGCCAGCAGCCAAGGATCTAGCGGCGCTCAAAATGAGCAGTTCTTC; cdr3_aa: CASSQGSSGAQNEQFF
d_call: NA; clone_size: NA; cdr3_length: 14; j_call: TRBJ2-7; v_call: TRBV27; cdr3_nt: TGTGCCAGCAGTTTCCGACAGGCCGCCTACGAGCAGTACTTC; cdr3_aa: CASSFRQAAYEQYF
d_call: NA; clone_size: NA; cdr3_length: 15; j_call: TRBJ2-7; v_call: TRBV6-1; cdr3_nt: TGTGCCAGCAGTGAGGCGGGAAGGAGCGGCGACGAGCAGTACTTC; cdr3_aa: CASSEAGRSGDEQYF
d_call: TRBD1; clone_size: NA; cdr3_length: 16; j_call: TRBJ2-5; v_call: TRBV10-2; cdr3_nt: TGCGCCAGCAGCAGATTTCGACAGGGCGGCGAAGAGACCCAGTACTTC; cdr3_aa: CASSRFRQGGEETQYF
d_call: TRBD1; clone_size: NA; cdr3_length: 15; j_call: TRBJ2-3; v_call: TRBV6-6; cdr3_nt: TGTGCCAGCAGCTACTCAGGCAGGGGGCAAGATACGCAGTATTTT; cdr3_aa: CASSYSGRGQDTQYF
d_call: TRBD2; clone_size: NA; cdr3_length: 12; j_call: TRBJ2-3; v_call: TRBV18; cdr3_nt: TGTGCCAGCTCGGGGAGGGTAGATACGCAGTATTTT; cdr3_aa: CASSGRVDTQYF
d_call: TRBD2; clone_size: NA; cdr3_length: 16; j_call: TRBJ2-3; v_call: TRBV5-1; cdr3_nt: TGCGCCAGCAGCTTGGTAGCGGGGGGTACCACAGATACGCAGTATTTT; cdr3_aa: CASSLVAGGTTDTQYF
d_call: NA; clone_size: NA; cdr3_length: 14; j_call: TRBJ2-1; v_call: TRBV7-3; cdr3_nt: TGTGCCAGCAGCCGAAACCCGCAGGGCAATGAGCAGTTCTTC; cdr3_aa: CASSRNPQGNEQFF
d_call: TRBD1; clone_size: NA; cdr3_length: 15; j_call: TRBJ2-7; v_call: TRBV5-6; cdr3_nt: TGTGCCAGCAGCGACGAGGGACAGGGTGTCTACGAGCAGTACTTC; cdr3_aa: CASSDEGQGVYEQYF
d_call: NA; clone_size: NA; cdr3_length: 17; j_call: TRBJ2-2; v_call: TRBV9; cdr3_nt: TGTGCCAGCAGCGTAGAGCGCGGCACCCCGAACACCGGGGAGCTGTTTTTT; cdr3_aa: CASSVERGTPNTGELFF
d_call: NA; clone_size: NA; cdr3_length: 16; j_call: TRBJ2-2; v_call: TRBV7-9; cdr3_nt: TGTGCCAGCAGCCAAATTTTGCCTCAGGGGTCCGGGGAGCTGTTTTTT; cdr3_aa: CASSQILPQGSGELFF
d_call: TRBD1; clone_size: NA; cdr3_length: 15; j_call: TRBJ2-6; v_call: TRBV7-2; cdr3_nt: TGTGCCAGCAGGCCCGACAGGGTCGGGGCCAACGTCCTGACTTTC; cdr3_aa: CASRPDRVGANVLTF
d_call: TRBD1; clone_size: NA; cdr3_length: 14; j_call: TRBJ1-1; v_call: TRBV19; cdr3_nt: TGTGCCAGTACCCTCGACAGGGGGATCACTGAAGCTTTCTTT; cdr3_aa: CASTLDRGITEAFF